These 26 T cell receptor beta chains were all obtained from the same sample, sequenced in a study of T cell changes during pregnancy in multiple sclerosis. Clones were sequenced by immunoSEQ multiplex PCR, and TCRdb holds only the in-frame ones, with some missing. This repertoire shows 65,000 to 85,000 clones, about 90% found once; its top ten account for roughly 0.3%. The specimen comprised CD4+ T cells from peripheral blood mononuclear cells, sampled after pregnancy. These receptors came from a female donor with multiple sclerosis, enrolled in a pregnancy study.

The chain recombines TRBV18 with TRBJ2-4; a possible D gene is TRBD2 (5 bases). Germline assignment: CDR1 KGHSH and CDR2 LQKENI. The CDR3 sequence is 14 residues long. Trimming left V 0 bases short and J 16 bases short, with 19 bases between. This CDR3 is CASSPPNAGVPSYF. For the CDR3, the DNA is TGTGCCAGCTCACCACCGAATGCGGGTGTCCCCTCTTACTTC.

This chain links TRBV7-9 with TRBJ2-1, with D unclear. The CDR3 is 14 residues long. The germline V gene has CDR1 SEHNR and CDR2 FQNEAQ (reference sequence). The V end was cut by 3 bases, the J end by 0 bases, with 6 bases between. For the CDR3, the DNA is TGTGCCAGCAGCTTGGTACTCTCCTACAATGAGCAGTTCTTC. Its translation is CASSLVLSYNEQFF.

The chain employs TRBV7-3 and TRBJ1-4, with TRBD1 identical over 8 bases. Losses at the gene ends were 0 bases for V and 7 bases for J; bases not matched to a gene: 4. CDR1 is SGHTA, CDR2 FQGTGA, per germline. This CDR3 spans 15 amino acids. The CDR3 protein is CASSLTGDRGEKLFF. CDR3 in DNA: TGTGCCAGCAGCTTAACGGGAGACAGGGGTGAAAAACTGTTTTTT.

J is TRBJ1-2 and V is TRBV30; D gene unclear. The CDR3 has 14 residues. The germline V gene encodes CDR1 GTSNPN and CDR2 SVGIG (reference sequence). V lost 0 bases to trimming and J lost 2 bases, with 10 bases between them. CDR3 protein: CAWSVRRVNYGYTF. The DNA of the CDR3 is TGTGCCTGGAGTGTTCGACGGGTGAACTATGGCTACACCTTC.

The V and J genes are TRBV6-1 and TRBJ1-1; TRBD1 matches at 8 bases. The CDR3 has 16 residues. Germline lookup yields CDR1 MNHNS and CDR2 SASEGT. V was pared by 2 bases and J by 0 bases, with 5 bases of the junction left unmatched. The CDR3, as DNA: TGTGCCAGCAGTGAATGGGCAGGGGGCATGAACACTGAAGCTTTCTTT. It translates to CASSEWAGGMNTEAFF.

This rearrangement joins TRBV18 to TRBJ1-1; D not certain. V lost 1 base and J lost 1, with 13 bases in between. Germline V gene sequence: CDR1 KGHSH, CDR2 LQKENI. The CDR3 sequence is 16 residues long. The CDR3 region is CASSPQTRLENTEAFF. For the CDR3, the DNA is TGTGCCAGCTCACCACAGACCAGACTAGAGAACACTGAAGCTTTCTTT.

V usage is TRBV19 and J usage is TRBJ1-5; 8 bases are a match to TRBD1. Trimming removed 5 bases from V and 5 bases from J; junction bases left unmatched: 5. Germline V gives CDR1 LNHDA, CDR2 SQIVND (reference sequence). This CDR3 has 14 amino acids. The CDR3 reads CASSQGAGYQPQHF. The CDR3 DNA follows: TGTGCCAGTAGTCAGGGGGCCGGTTATCAGCCCCAGCATTTT.

The chain carries TRBV2 and TRBJ2-7, with 8 bases that match TRBD1. The CDR3 contains 13 residues. Per the germline V gene, CDR1 is SNHLY and CDR2 is FYNNEI. V lost 6 bases to trimming and J lost 5 bases; unmatched junction nucleotides: 6. CDR3 residues: CASSRGLLDEQYF. CDR3 DNA: TGTGCCAGCAGCAGGGGGCTTCTAGACGAGCAGTACTTC.

The CDR3 DNA follows: TGTGCCTGGAGTCAAGGGAGGGGCGAGCAGTACTTC. Amino acid sequence: CAWSQGRGEQYF. J is TRBJ2-7 and V is TRBV30, with TRBD2 matching over 7 bases. The junction had 4 bases not matched to a gene; V was cut back by 2 bases and J by 6 bases. This CDR3 spans 12 amino acids. Germline V gene data show CDR1 as GTSNPN and CDR2 as SVGIG (reference sequence).

The V and J genes are TRBV28 and TRBJ2-1, with no clear D. The ends were cut back, 2 bases at V and 6 bases at J, with 5 bases in the middle. The germline CDR1 and CDR2 sequences are MDHEN and SYDVKM. CDR3 size: 12 residues. This CDR3 is CASSLIFNEQFF. The CDR3 region has the DNA TGTGCCAGCAGTTTAATATTCAATGAGCAGTTCTTC.

A few counts support this clone. The same CDR3 is also encoded by other DNA sequences in this sample. The genes are TRBV18 and TRBJ1-6; a possible D gene is TRBD1 (6 bases). The CDR3 is made up of 15 amino acids. Germline CDR1 is KGHSH and CDR2 is LQKENI. Between the trimmed V and J ends, which lost 3 bases and 7 bases, there was a span of 13 bases. The CDR3 sequence is CASSPLQGPNSPLHF. CDR3 coding DNA: TGTGCCAGCTCACCGCTACAGGGCCCCAATTCACCCCTCCACTTT.

The chain carries TRBV5-6 and TRBJ1-3; TRBD1 matches 7 bases. Germline V gene lookup returns CDR1 SGHDT and CDR2 YYEEEE. After removal of 6 bases from V and 2 bases from J, the junction contained 5 bases not matched to a gene. This CDR3 is built from 14 residues. The CDR3 DNA reads as TGTGCCAGCACCCAGACAGGGACTGGAAACACCATATATTTT. Protein: CASTQTGTGNTIYF. The whole variable domain, remainder taken from reference TRBV5-6 and TRBJ1-3, is DAGVTQSPTHLIKTRGQQVTLRCSPKSGHDTVSWYQQALGQGPQFIFQYYEEEERQRGNFPDRFSGHQFPNYSSELNVNALLLGDSALYLCASTQTGTGNTIYFGEGSWLTVV.

The chain recombines TRBV18 with TRBJ1-1; D may be TRBD1 (6 bases). This CDR3 contains 14 residues. The germline V gene has CDR1 KGHSH and CDR2 LQKENI. The germline V and J ends were trimmed by 6 bases and 3 bases, with 14 bases remaining between them. This CDR3 is CASSLGGRDTEAFF. CDR3 coding DNA: TGTGCCAGCTCCCTGGGGGGGCGGGACACTGAAGCTTTCTTT. Looking up the rest from reference TRBV18 and TRBJ1-1 gives the full variable domain: NAGVMQNPRHLVRRRGQEARLRCSPMKGHSHVYWYRQLPEEGLKFMVYLQKENIIDESGMPKERFSAEFPKEGPSILRIQQVVRGDSAAYFCASSLGGRDTEAFFGQGTRLTVV.

The V call is TRBV5-1, the J call TRBJ2-7, with 7 positions matching TRBD1. Germline lookup yields CDR1 SGHRS and CDR2 YFSETQ. The CDR3 spans 15 residues. Trimming at V came to 4 bases and at J to 0 bases, leaving 7 bases not matched to a gene. CDR3 sequence: CASSTIRDSSYEQYF. CDR3 nucleotides: TGCGCCAGCAGCACCATAAGGGACAGCTCCTACGAGCAGTACTTC.

The chain uses TRBV5-1 and TRBJ2-5; 15 bases align to TRBD2. This CDR3 contains 17 residues. The germline V gene encodes CDR1 SGHRS and CDR2 YFSETQ. The V gene end was trimmed by 4 bases and the J gene end by 4 bases; junction bases not matched to a gene: 8. CDR3 in amino acids: CASSVGLAGGFRETQYF. Here the CDR3 DNA reads TGCGCCAGCAGCGTCGGACTAGCGGGAGGGTTTCGAGAGACCCAGTACTTC.

The rearrangement links TRBV5-5 to TRBJ1-2; tentative D call: TRBD1 (6 bases). V dropped 4 bases and J dropped 8 bases, with 21 bases sitting between them. The V gene's germline CDR1 is SGHKS and CDR2 YYEKEE (reference sequence). There are 15 residues in the CDR3. CDR3 sequence (DNA): TGTGCCAGCAGCCGGTCCCCTAACAGGGAAGGAGGCTACACCTTC. This codes for CASSRSPNREGGYTF.

J is TRBJ2-3 and V is TRBV11-2; 9 bases agree with TRBD2. The CDR3 consists of 17 residues. J was trimmed by 6 bases and V by 0 bases; bases with no gene match: 10. The germline V gene encodes CDR1 SGHAT and CDR2 FQNNGV. CDR3 in amino acids: CASSLDGIAGARDTQYF. The CDR3 bases are TGTGCCAGCAGCTTAGATGGGATAGCGGGGGCCCGGGATACGCAGTATTTT.

J is TRBJ2-2 and V is TRBV6-1, with D perhaps matching TRBD2 (7 bases). Germline V gene lookup returns CDR1 MNHNS and CDR2 SASEGT. V lost 1 base and J lost 5, with 11 bases in between. The CDR3 consists of 15 residues. The CDR3 DNA reads TGTGCCAGCAGTGAAGTAGGGGGGGGGACCGGGGAGCTGTTTTTT. Translated: CASSEVGGGTGELFF.

This clone came up once. The chain couples TRBV7-9 to TRBJ2-3, with 7 bases identical to TRBD2. The germline CDR1 and CDR2 sequences are SEHNR and FQNEAQ (reference sequence). The CDR3 runs 15 residues. J was trimmed by 1 base and V by 3 bases; bases with no gene match: 4. The CDR3 is CASSFGGSGTDTQYF. The CDR3 DNA follows: TGTGCCAGCAGCTTTGGCGGGAGTGGCACAGATACGCAGTATTTT.

This clone was found once. This chain uses TRBV9 with TRBJ2-1, with TRBD2 matching over 9 bases. Looked up from germline, CDR1 is SGDLS and CDR2 is YYNGEE. The length of the CDR3 is 15 residues. Trimming took 0 bases from V and 5 from J; bases not matched to a gene: 3. This chain's CDR3 is CASSVVAGGDNEQFF. Here the CDR3 DNA reads TGTGCCAGCAGCGTAGTTGCGGGGGGGGACAATGAGCAGTTCTTC. The whole variable domain, filled in from reference TRBV9 and TRBJ2-1, reads DSGVTQTPKHLITATGQRVTLRCSPRSGDLSVYWYQQSLDQGLQFLIQYYNGEERAKGNILERFSAQQFPDLHSELNLSSLELGDSALYFCASSVVAGGDNEQFFGPGTRLTVL.

The chain employs TRBV7-3 and TRBJ2-5, with D perhaps matching TRBD2 (6 bases). V was clipped by 3 bases and J by 5 bases, with 10 bases between them. This CDR3 contains 13 residues. CDR1 SGHTA and CDR2 FQGTGA come from the germline V gene. The CDR3 DNA sequence: TGTGCCAGCAGCTTCGGGAGCGCCGAGACCCAGTACTTC. This codes for CASSFGSAETQYF.

The chain's CDR3 is CASSTTGTGELPLHF. Written as DNA, the CDR3 is TGTGCCAGCTCAACGACGGGGACAGGGGAATTACCCCTCCACTTT. This rearrangement joins TRBV18 to TRBJ1-6; 10 positions agree with TRBD1. Germline V gene sequence: CDR1 KGHSH, CDR2 LQKENI. There are 15 residues in the CDR3. V shed 5 bases, J shed 12 bases, and the junction held 10 bases outside the gene matches.

This clone was found a few times. The chain is built from TRBV18 and TRBJ1-2, with D maybe TRBD1 (6 bases). V was trimmed by 3 bases and J by 0 bases, leaving 17 bases between them. The CDR3 consists of 17 residues. Germline loops: CDR1 KGHSH, CDR2 LQKENI. This chain's CDR3 is CASSPSRQGPTNYGYTF. In DNA, the CDR3 is TGTGCCAGCTCACCCTCACGCCAGGGGCCTACTAACTATGGCTACACCTTC.

This chain joins TRBV2 and TRBJ1-5; TRBD1 aligns across 10 bases. Germline assignment: CDR1 SNHLY and CDR2 FYNNEI. The CDR3 consists of 15 residues. The V gene end was trimmed by 3 bases and the J gene end by 1 base; junction bases not matched to a gene: 0. The CDR3 nucleotides read TGTGCCAGCAGTGAGGGACAGGGGAGCAATCAGCCCCAGCATTTT. This sequence encodes CASSEGQGSNQPQHF.

This clone showed up just a few times. V and J are TRBV2 and TRBJ2-1, with D unclear. V lost 5 bases and J lost 9, with 8 bases in between. This CDR3 is built from 11 residues. Per the germline V gene, CDR1 is SNHLY and CDR2 is FYNNEI. CDR3 DNA sequence: TGTGCCAGCAGTCCCCCGGGTGAGCAGTTCTTC. Protein: CASSPPGEQFF.

This clone has a single count. This chain links TRBV7-6 with TRBJ2-7; 10 positions match TRBD1. The germline V gene has CDR1 SGHVS and CDR2 FNYEAQ. V shed 4 bases, J shed 6 bases, and the junction held 6 bases outside the gene matches. The CDR3 has 14 residues. The CDR3 reads CASSSGTGVIEQYF. CDR3 coding DNA: TGTGCCAGCAGCTCCGGGACAGGGGTGATCGAGCAGTACTTC.